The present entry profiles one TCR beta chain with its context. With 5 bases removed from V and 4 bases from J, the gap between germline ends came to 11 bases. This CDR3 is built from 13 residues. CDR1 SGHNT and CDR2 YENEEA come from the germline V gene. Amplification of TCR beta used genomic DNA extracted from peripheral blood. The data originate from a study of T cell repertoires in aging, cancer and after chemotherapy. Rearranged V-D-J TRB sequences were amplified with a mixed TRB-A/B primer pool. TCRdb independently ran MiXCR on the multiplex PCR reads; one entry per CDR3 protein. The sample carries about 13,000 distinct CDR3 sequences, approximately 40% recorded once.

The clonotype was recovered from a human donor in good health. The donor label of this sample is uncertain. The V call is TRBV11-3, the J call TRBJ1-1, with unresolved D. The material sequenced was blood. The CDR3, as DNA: TGTGCCAGCAGCCCATTCTCGGGCACTGAAGCTTTCTTT. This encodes CASSPFSGTEAFF.